This record looks at one T cell receptor beta chain sequence and its context. This sample is drawn from a study of OX40 agonist ivuxolimab in advanced cancers. The method was immunoSEQ multiplex PCR; TCRdb's version includes in-frame clones alone and lacks a portion of them. Altogether some 70,000 clones are present, 75% to 90% being singletons, with the ten largest covering roughly 0.4%. V lost 5 bases to trimming and J lost 0 bases; unmatched junction nucleotides: 10. The CDR3 covers 17 residues. Germline-derived CDR1 and CDR2 are LNHDA and SQIVND (reference sequence). The sequence was obtained from an adult with an advanced solid tumor such as melanoma, head and neck, liver or kidney cancer. The specimen was CD4+ or CD8+ T cells sorted from blood, collected in a trial of the OX40 agonist ivuxolimab. The gene calls are TRBV19 and TRBJ2-1, with 7 nucleotides matching TRBD1. This CDR3 is CASSPRQGLSSYNEQFF. Here the CDR3 DNA reads TGTGCCAGTAGTCCTCGACAGGGATTGAGCTCCTACAATGAGCAGTTCTTC.